The rows below give T cell receptor beta chains drawn from one sample of a study of identical twins. MiXCR was run by TCRdb on the 5' RACE reads, yielding one entry per CDR3 protein. Of about 240,000 distinct CDR3 sequences detected, about 10% appear once; the ten largest clones hold 10%. Input material: memory T cells sorted from blood. Receptors originate from a man between 45 and 60 years old in good health. Each CDR3 is given with its conserved first and last residue. D genes are given only for firm matches. Part of the rows lack a size; the others show once, few, many or a class for expanded clones.

V,size,J,D,DNA,CDR3
TRBV20-1,NA,TRBJ1-5,TRBD1,TGCAGTGGATCGACTCAAGTGGACAGGGGGTTTCAGCCCCAGCATTTT,CSGSTQVDRGFQPQHF
TRBV5-1,many,TRBJ2-7,NA,TGCGCCAGCAGCTTGATAGGGACCTCGGAGCAGTACTTC,CASSLIGTSEQYF
TRBV7-2,many,TRBJ1-2,TRBD1,TGTGCCAGCAGCTTGGGACAGGTCGCGGGCTACACCTTC,CASSLGQVAGYTF
TRBV20-1,many,TRBJ2-1,TRBD2,TGCAGTGCTAGATCGACTAGCCAGGTCTACAATGAGCAGTTCTTC,CSARSTSQVYNEQFF
TRBV28,many,TRBJ1-5,TRBD1,TGTGCCAGCAGTTTATCTGGGACAGGGGGCAATCAGCCCCAGCATTTT,CASSLSGTGGNQPQHF
TRBV7-2,NA,TRBJ2-7,NA,TGTGCCAGCAGCCCCGCGGGGCTGGGGCGGGAGCAGTACTTC,CASSPAGLGREQYF
TRBV7-9,many,TRBJ2-5,NA,TGTGCCAGCAGCGCCGGTTTTGGGAGTCGGGAGACCCAGTACTTC,CASSAGFGSRETQYF
TRBV24-1,NA,TRBJ2-2,NA,TGTGCCACCAGTGATAATTGGGACTTCACCGGGGAGCTGTTTTTT,CATSDNWDFTGELFF
TRBV7-8,NA,TRBJ2-2,NA,TGTGCCAGCAGCACGCAGGGGGGGCTAAACACCGGGGAGCTGTTTTTT,CASSTQGGLNTGELFF
TRBV4-3,many,TRBJ2-3,NA,TGCGCCAGCAGCCATGAATATCCGGGACACAGCACAGATACGCAGTATTTT,CASSHEYPGHSTDTQYF
TRBV7-2,few,TRBJ1-6,TRBD1,TGTGCCAGCCGGGACAGGGGAAGCTCCTATAATTCACCCCTCCACTTT,CASRDRGSSYNSPLHF
TRBV4-3,many,TRBJ1-4,NA,TGCGCCAGCAGCCAAGCGATACCCCGACGGAATAATGAAAAACTGTTTTTT,CASSQAIPRRNNEKLFF
TRBV7-2,NA,TRBJ2-2,TRBD1,TGTGCCAGCAGCTGGTCGGGACAGGGGACCGGGGAGCTGTTTTTT,CASSWSGQGTGELFF
TRBV14,NA,TRBJ2-2,TRBD2,TGTGCCAGCAGCCAAGACAGCGGGAGGGCCTCTGTCGGGGGGCTGTTTTTT,CASSQDSGRASVGGLFF
TRBV6-5,many,TRBJ1-6,TRBD1,TGTGCCAGCAGTTACTCAAGATTGACAGGGGGTAATGATTCACCCCTCCACTTT,CASSYSRLTGGNDSPLHF
TRBV28,NA,TRBJ2-2,TRBD1,TGTGCCAGCAGTAACCGGGACAGAACCGGGGAGCTGTTTTTT,CASSNRDRTGELFF
TRBV7-3,many,TRBJ2-1,TRBD2,TGTGCCAGCAGCCCCTCGGGGGGGAATGAGCAGTTCTTC,CASSPSGGNEQFF
TRBV10-3,NA,TRBJ1-2,NA,TGTGCCATCAGTGAATGGAGGAACTATGGCTACACCTTC,CAISEWRNYGYTF
TRBV7-2,many,TRBJ1-1,NA,TGTGCCAGCAGCTTTCGGGCAGGGGCGAACACTGAAGCTTTCTTT,CASSFRAGANTEAFF
TRBV4-3,many,TRBJ1-1,NA,TGCGCCAGCAGCCAAATGGGGAACACTGAAGCTTTCTTT,CASSQMGNTEAFF
TRBV7-6,NA,TRBJ2-7,TRBD2,TGTGCCAGCAGCTTAGCCCGGAGCACAAAGGGCGGGGGTCCCGAGCAGTACTTC,CASSLARSTKGGGPEQYF
TRBV7-2,NA,TRBJ2-7,NA,TGTGCCAGCAGCTTGTGCGGGGACACCTACGAGCAGTACTTC,CASSLCGDTYEQYF
TRBV7-6,NA,TRBJ2-1,NA,TGTGCCAGCAGCTTGAGTCCGGGCTACAATGAGCAGTTCTTC,CASSLSPGYNEQFF
TRBV9,many,TRBJ2-5,NA,TGTGCCAGCAGCGCCCAAATACAAGAGACCCAGTACTTC,CASSAQIQETQYF
TRBV7-2,many,TRBJ2-5,TRBD2,TGTGCCAGCAGCCAAAATAGCGGGGGAGAGACCCAGTACTTC,CASSQNSGGETQYF
TRBV12-3/TRBV12-4,many,TRBJ2-1,TRBD1,TGTGCCAGCAGTCTAAGTGGGACAGGGCTCGATGAGCAGTTCTTC,CASSLSGTGLDEQFF